The clone carrying this T cell receptor beta chain was counted only a few times. The sample originates from a study of control samples from healthy donors and cancer patients. Clones were read by immunoSEQ multiplex PCR, and TCRdb kept only the in-frame ones, dropping some. The data show approximately 97,000 clones, about 90% seen once. CDR3 size: 12 residues. The V end was cut by 6 bases, the J end by 5 bases, with 10 bases between. The gene calls are TRBV12-3 or TRBV12-4 and TRBJ1-2; possible D gene TRBD1, 6 bases. The TCR was taken from a woman under 30 in good health. Sequenced input: blood. The CDR3 reads CASSRGQYGYTF. In DNA form, the CDR3 reads TGTGCCAGCAGCCGTGGACAGTATGGCTACACCTTC.